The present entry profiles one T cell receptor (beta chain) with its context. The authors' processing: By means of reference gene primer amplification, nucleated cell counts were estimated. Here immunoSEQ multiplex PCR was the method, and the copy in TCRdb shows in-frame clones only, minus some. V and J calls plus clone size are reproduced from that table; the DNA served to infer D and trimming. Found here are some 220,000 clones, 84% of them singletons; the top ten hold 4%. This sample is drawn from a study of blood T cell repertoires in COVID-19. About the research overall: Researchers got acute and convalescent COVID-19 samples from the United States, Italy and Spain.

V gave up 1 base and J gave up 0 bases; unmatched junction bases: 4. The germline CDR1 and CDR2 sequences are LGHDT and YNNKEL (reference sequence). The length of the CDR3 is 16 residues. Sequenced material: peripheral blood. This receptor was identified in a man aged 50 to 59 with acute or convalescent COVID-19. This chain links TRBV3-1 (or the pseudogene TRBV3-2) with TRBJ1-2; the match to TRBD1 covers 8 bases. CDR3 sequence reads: CASSQVGTGPNYGYTF. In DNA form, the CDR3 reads TGTGCCAGCAGCCAAGTCGGGACAGGTCCTAACTATGGCTACACCTTC.